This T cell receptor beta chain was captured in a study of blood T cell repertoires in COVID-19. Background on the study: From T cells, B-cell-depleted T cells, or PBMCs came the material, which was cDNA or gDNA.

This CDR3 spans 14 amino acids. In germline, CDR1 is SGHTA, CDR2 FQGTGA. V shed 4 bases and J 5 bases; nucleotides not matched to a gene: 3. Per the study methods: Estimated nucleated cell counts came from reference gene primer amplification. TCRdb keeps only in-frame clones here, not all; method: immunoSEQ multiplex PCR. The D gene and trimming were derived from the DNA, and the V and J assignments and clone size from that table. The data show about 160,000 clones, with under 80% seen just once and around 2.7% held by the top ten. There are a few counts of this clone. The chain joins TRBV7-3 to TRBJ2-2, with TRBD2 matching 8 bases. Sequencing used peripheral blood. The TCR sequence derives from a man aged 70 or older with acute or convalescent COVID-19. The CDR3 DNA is TGTGCCAGCAGCTCACCGGGGGGGACCGGGGAGCTGTTTTTT. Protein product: CASSSPGGTGELFF. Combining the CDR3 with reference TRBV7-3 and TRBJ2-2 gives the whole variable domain GAGVSQTPSNKVTEKGKYVELRCDPISGHTALYWYRQSLGQGPEFLIYFQGTGAADDSGLPNDRFFAVRPEGSVSTLKIQRTERGDSAVYLCASSSPGGTGELFFGEGSRLTVL.